This is a list of T cell receptor beta chains from one sample in a study of blood T cell repertoires in COVID-19. Assay used: immunoSEQ multiplex PCR; TCRdb lists only in-frame clones, some missing. In the table there are roughly 200,000 clones, 80% to 90% of which are singletons. The sample consisted of peripheral blood. The receptors here all came from a human donor with active or convalescent COVID-19. The donor label of this sample is uncertain. Each CDR3 is given with its conserved first and last residue. Fields, in order: CDR3 DNA, CDR3 protein, clone size, D gene, CDR3 length, V gene, J gene. A D gene is named only where the DNA matches it firmly. Rows may omit the clone size; those that give it use once, few, many or a size class.

CDR3 DNA: TGTGCCAGCAGCTCGAACAGAGTGGATACGCAGTATTTT
CDR3 protein: CASSSNRVDTQYF
clone size: NA
D gene: NA
CDR3 length: 13
V gene: TRBV11-3
J gene: TRBJ2-3

CDR3 DNA: TGTGCCAGTAGTATTTGGACAGGTCACAATGAGCAGTTCTTC
CDR3 protein: CASSIWTGHNEQFF
clone size: NA
D gene: TRBD1
CDR3 length: 14
V gene: TRBV19
J gene: TRBJ2-1

CDR3 DNA: TGTGCCAGCAGCCTTGACAGGGATGGGAACTATGGCTACACCTTC
CDR3 protein: CASSLDRDGNYGYTF
clone size: NA
D gene: TRBD1
CDR3 length: 15
V gene: TRBV7-8
J gene: TRBJ1-2

CDR3 DNA: TGTGCCAGCAGCCCGACAGGGGGTTCGGAGGTCCAGTACTTC
CDR3 protein: CASSPTGGSEVQYF
clone size: NA
D gene: TRBD1
CDR3 length: 14
V gene: TRBV5-4
J gene: TRBJ2-5

CDR3 DNA: TGTGCCAGCAGTTACCCTAGGACAGGCAATGAGCAGTTCTTC
CDR3 protein: CASSYPRTGNEQFF
clone size: NA
D gene: TRBD1
CDR3 length: 14
V gene: TRBV6-6
J gene: TRBJ2-1

CDR3 DNA: TGTGCCAGCCGAGGGACTCATGGTTACGAGCAGTACTTC
CDR3 protein: CASRGTHGYEQYF
clone size: NA
D gene: NA
CDR3 length: 13
V gene: TRBV7-9
J gene: TRBJ2-7

CDR3 DNA: TGTGCCAGCACTTCTAGCTTCCCCGGGGGTGCGTACCAAGAGACCCAGTACTTC
CDR3 protein: CASTSSFPGGAYQETQYF
clone size: NA
D gene: NA
CDR3 length: 18
V gene: TRBV7-2
J gene: TRBJ2-5

CDR3 DNA: TGTGCCTGGAGTCGCGGGGGAGATACGCAGTATTTT
CDR3 protein: CAWSRGGDTQYF
clone size: NA
D gene: TRBD2
CDR3 length: 12
V gene: TRBV30
J gene: TRBJ2-3

CDR3 DNA: TGCAGCGTTCGGGACAGGGTAGGAGGGGCCAACGTCCTGACTTTC
CDR3 protein: CSVRDRVGGANVLTF
clone size: NA
D gene: TRBD1
CDR3 length: 15
V gene: TRBV29-1
J gene: TRBJ2-6

CDR3 DNA: TGTGCCAGCAATAACGTGGGCAACACCGGGGAGCTGTTTTTT
CDR3 protein: CASNNVGNTGELFF
clone size: NA
D gene: NA
CDR3 length: 14
V gene: TRBV9
J gene: TRBJ2-2

CDR3 DNA: TGCGCCAGCAGCTTGGCGGGGGGGCCGCAAGAGACCCAGTACTTC
CDR3 protein: CASSLAGGPQETQYF
clone size: NA
D gene: TRBD2
CDR3 length: 15
V gene: TRBV5-1
J gene: TRBJ2-5

CDR3 DNA: TGCGCCAGCAGCTCACAGGGGGTGTCCCCCTACGAGCAGTACTTC
CDR3 protein: CASSSQGVSPYEQYF
clone size: NA
D gene: TRBD1
CDR3 length: 15
V gene: TRBV5-1
J gene: TRBJ2-7

CDR3 DNA: TGTGCCAGCAACCCAGACAGGTTAGTCTACGAGCAGTACTTC
CDR3 protein: CASNPDRLVYEQYF
clone size: NA
D gene: NA
CDR3 length: 14
V gene: TRBV25-1
J gene: TRBJ2-7

CDR3 DNA: TGTGCCAGCAGCCCCCTGTCCCTAGCGGGGGGCCCTGATTGGCCGTACGAGCAGTACTTC
CDR3 protein: CASSPLSLAGGPDWPYEQYF
clone size: NA
D gene: TRBD2
CDR3 length: 20
V gene: TRBV7-3
J gene: TRBJ2-7

CDR3 DNA: TGTGCCAGCAGCTTACTTCCAGAGACCCAGTACTTC
CDR3 protein: CASSLLPETQYF
clone size: NA
D gene: NA
CDR3 length: 12
V gene: TRBV11-2
J gene: TRBJ2-5

CDR3 DNA: TGTGCCAGTAGAACGGACGGGGACTACGAGCAGTACTTC
CDR3 protein: CASRTDGDYEQYF
clone size: once
D gene: NA
CDR3 length: 13
V gene: TRBV19
J gene: TRBJ2-7